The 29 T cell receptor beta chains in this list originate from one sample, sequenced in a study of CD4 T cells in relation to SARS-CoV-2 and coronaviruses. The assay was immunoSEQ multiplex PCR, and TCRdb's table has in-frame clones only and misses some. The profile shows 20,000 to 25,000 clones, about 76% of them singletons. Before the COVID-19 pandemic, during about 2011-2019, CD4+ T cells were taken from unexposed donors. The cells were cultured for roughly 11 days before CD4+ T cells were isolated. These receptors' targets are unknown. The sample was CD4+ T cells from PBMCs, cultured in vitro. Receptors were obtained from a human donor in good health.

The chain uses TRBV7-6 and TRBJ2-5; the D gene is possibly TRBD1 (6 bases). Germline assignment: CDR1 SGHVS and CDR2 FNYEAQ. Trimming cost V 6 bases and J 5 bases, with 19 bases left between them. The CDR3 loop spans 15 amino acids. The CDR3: CASSFLTGIRETQYF. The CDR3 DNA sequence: TGTGCCAGCAGTTTCCTTACAGGGATTCGGGAGACCCAGTACTTC.

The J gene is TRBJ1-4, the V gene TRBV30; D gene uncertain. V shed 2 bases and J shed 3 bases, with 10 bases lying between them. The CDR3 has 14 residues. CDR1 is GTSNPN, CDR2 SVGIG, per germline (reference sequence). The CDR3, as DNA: TGTGCCTGGAGTTCGAGACAAGCTAATGAAAAACTGTTTTTT. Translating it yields CAWSSRQANEKLFF.

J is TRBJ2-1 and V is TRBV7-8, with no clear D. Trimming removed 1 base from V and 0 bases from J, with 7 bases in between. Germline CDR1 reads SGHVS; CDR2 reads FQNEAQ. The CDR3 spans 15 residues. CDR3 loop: CASSLVVSSYNEQFF. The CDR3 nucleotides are TGTGCCAGCAGCTTAGTGGTGAGCTCCTACAATGAGCAGTTCTTC.

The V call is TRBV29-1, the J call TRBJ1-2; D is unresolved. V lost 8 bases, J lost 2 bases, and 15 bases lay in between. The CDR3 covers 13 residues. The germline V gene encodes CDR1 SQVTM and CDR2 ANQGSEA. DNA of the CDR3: TGCAGCCCCCCCCGGTGGGAGAACTATGGCTACACCTTC. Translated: CSPPRWENYGYTF.

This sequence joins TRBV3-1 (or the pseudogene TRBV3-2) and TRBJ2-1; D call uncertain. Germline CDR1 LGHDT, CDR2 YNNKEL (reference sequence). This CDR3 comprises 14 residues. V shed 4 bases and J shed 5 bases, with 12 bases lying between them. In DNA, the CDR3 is TGTGCCAGCAGCCTCCTCCGGACGGACAATGAGCAGTTCTTC. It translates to CASSLLRTDNEQFF.

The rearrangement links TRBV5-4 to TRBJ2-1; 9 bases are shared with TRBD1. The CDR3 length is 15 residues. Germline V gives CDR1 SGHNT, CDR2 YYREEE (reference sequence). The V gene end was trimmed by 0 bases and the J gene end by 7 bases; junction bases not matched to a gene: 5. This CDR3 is CASSLDRGRVNEQFF. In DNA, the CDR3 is TGTGCCAGCAGCTTGGACAGGGGGCGCGTGAATGAGCAGTTCTTC. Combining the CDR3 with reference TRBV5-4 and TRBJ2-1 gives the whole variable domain ETGVTQSPTHLIKTRGQQVTLRCSSQSGHNTVSWYQQALGQGPQFIFQYYREEENGRGNFPPRFSGLQFPNYSSELNVNALELDDSALYLCASSLDRGRVNEQFFGPGTRLTVL.

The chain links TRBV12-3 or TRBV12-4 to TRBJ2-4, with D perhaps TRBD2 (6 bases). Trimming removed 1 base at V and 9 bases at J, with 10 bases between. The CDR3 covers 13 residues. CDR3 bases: TGTGCCAGCAGTTTAGGGAGGGTCGGCATTCAGTACTTC. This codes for CASSLGRVGIQYF.

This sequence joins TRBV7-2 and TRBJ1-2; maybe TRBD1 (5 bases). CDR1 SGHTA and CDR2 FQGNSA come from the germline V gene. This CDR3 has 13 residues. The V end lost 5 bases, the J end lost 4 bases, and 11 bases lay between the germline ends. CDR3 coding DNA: TGTGCCAGCAGCCCCGGGGGTCTCTATGGCTACACCTTC. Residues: CASSPGGLYGYTF.

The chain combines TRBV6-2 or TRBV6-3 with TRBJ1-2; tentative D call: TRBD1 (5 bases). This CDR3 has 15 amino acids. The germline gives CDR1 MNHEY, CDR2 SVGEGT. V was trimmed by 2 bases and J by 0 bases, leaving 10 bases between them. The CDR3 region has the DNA TGTGCCAGCAGTTACATCGGGGGAGCTAACTATGGCTACACCTTC. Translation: CASSYIGGANYGYTF.

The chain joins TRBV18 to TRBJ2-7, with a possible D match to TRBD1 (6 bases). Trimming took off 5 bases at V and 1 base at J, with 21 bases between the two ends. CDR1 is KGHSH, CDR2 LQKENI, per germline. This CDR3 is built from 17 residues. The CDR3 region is CASSAYQNRDISYEQYF. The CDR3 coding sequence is TGTGCCAGCTCAGCCTACCAAAACCGGGACATTTCCTACGAGCAGTACTTC.

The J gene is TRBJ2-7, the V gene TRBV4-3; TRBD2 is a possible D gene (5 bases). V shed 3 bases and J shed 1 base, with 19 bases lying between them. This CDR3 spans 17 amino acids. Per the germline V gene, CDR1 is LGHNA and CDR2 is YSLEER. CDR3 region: CASSHEGPQTISYEQYF. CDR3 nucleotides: TGCGCCAGCAGCCACGAAGGACCACAGACTATATCCTACGAGCAGTACTTC.

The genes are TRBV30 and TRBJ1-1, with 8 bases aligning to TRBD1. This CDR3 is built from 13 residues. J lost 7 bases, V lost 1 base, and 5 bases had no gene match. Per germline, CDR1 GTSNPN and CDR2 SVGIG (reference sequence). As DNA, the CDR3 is TGTGCCTGGAGTGGCGAACAGGGGGGTGAAGCTTTCTTT. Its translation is CAWSGEQGGEAFF.

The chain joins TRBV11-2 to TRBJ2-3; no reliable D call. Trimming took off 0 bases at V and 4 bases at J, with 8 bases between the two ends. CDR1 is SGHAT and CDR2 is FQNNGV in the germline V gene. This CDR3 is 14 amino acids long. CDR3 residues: CASSLDRTPDTQYF. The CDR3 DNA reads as TGTGCCAGCAGCTTAGATCGGACGCCAGATACGCAGTATTTT.

CDR3 bases: TGTGCCAGCGGGGACGGCGGGACCCATGAGCAGTTCTTC. This gives the protein CASGDGGTHEQFF. The chain links TRBV2 to TRBJ2-1; tentative D call: TRBD2 (6 bases). This CDR3 region has 13 residues. In germline, CDR1 is SNHLY, CDR2 FYNNEI. The V end lost 8 bases, the J end lost 8 bases, and 16 bases lay between the germline ends.

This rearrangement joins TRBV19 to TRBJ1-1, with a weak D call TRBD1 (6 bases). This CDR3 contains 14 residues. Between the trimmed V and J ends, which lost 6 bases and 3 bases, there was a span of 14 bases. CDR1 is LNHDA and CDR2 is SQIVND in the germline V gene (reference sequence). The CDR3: CASRQQGGYTEAFF. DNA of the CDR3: TGTGCCAGTAGGCAACAGGGTGGGTACACTGAAGCTTTCTTT.

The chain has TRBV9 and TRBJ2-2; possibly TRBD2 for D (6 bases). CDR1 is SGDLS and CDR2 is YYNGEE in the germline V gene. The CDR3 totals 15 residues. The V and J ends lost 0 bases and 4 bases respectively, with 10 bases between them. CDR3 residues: CASSVGVSGTGELFF. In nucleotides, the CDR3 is TGTGCCAGCAGCGTAGGTGTTAGCGGCACCGGGGAGCTGTTTTTT.

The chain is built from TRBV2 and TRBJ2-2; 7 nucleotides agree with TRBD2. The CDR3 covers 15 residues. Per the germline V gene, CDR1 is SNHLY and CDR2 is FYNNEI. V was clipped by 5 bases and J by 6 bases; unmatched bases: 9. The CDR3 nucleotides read TGTGCCAGCAGTCCAGAACTAGCGCCAGCCGGGGAGCTGTTTTTT. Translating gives CASSPELAPAGELFF. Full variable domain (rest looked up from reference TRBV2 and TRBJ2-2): EPEVTQTPSHQVTQMGQEVILRCVPISNHLYFYWYRQILGQKVEFLVSFYNNEISEKSEIFDDQFSVERPDGSNFTLKIRSTKLEDSAMYFCASSPELAPAGELFFGEGSRLTVL.

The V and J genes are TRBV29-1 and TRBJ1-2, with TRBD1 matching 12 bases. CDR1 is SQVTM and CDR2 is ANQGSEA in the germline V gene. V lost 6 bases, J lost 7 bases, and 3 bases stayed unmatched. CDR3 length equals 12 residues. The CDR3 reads CSVGQGAFGYTF. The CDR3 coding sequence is TGCAGCGTGGGACAGGGGGCGTTTGGCTACACCTTC. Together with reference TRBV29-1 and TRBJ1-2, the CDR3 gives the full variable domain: SAVISQKPSRDICQRGTSLTIQCQVDSQVTMMFWYRQQPGQSLTLIATANQGSEATYESGFVIDKFPISRPNLTFSTLTVSNMSPEDSSIYLCSVGQGAFGYTFGSGTRLTVV.

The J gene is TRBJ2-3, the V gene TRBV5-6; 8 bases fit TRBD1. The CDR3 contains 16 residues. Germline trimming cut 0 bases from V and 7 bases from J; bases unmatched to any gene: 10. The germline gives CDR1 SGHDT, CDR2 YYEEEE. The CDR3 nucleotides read TGTGCCAGCAGCTTGGGCCTGTTAGGACAGGGAAATACGCAGTATTTT. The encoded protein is CASSLGLLGQGNTQYF.

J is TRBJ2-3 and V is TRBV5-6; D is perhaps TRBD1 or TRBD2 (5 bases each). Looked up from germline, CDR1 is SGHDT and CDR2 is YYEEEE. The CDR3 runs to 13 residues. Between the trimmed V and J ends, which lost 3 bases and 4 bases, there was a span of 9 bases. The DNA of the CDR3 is TGTGCCAGCAGCTCCTGGGGGTCAGATACGCAGTATTTT. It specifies CASSSWGSDTQYF.

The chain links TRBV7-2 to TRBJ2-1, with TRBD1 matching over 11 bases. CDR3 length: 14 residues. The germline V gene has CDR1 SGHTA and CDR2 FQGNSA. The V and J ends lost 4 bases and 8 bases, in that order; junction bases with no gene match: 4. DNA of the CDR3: TGTGCCAGCAGCTACGGACAGGGGGCCTATGAGCAGTTCTTC. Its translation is CASSYGQGAYEQFF.

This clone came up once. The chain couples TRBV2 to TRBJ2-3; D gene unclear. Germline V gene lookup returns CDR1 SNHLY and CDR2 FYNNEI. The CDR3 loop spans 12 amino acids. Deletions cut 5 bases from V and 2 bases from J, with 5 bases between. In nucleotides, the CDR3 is TGTGCCAGCAGTTCGTACACAGATACGCAGTATTTT. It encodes CASSSYTDTQYF. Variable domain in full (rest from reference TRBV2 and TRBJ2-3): EPEVTQTPSHQVTQMGQEVILRCVPISNHLYFYWYRQILGQKVEFLVSFYNNEISEKSEIFDDQFSVERPDGSNFTLKIRSTKLEDSAMYFCASSSYTDTQYFGPGTRLTVL.

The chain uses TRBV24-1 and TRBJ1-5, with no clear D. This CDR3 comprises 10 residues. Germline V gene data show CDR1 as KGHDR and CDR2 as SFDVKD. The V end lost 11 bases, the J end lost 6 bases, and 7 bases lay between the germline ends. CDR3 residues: CANPCQPQHF. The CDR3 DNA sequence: TGTGCCAACCCCTGTCAGCCCCAGCATTTT.

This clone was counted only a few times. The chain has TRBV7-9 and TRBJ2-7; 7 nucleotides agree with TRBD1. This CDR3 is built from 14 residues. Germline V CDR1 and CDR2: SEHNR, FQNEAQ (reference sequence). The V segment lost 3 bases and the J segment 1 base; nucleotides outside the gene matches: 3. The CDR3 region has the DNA TGTGCCAGCAGCTTGGTGGGACAGTCCTACGAGCAGTACTTC. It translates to CASSLVGQSYEQYF.

The DNA of the CDR3 is TGCGCCAGCAGCTTGGAAGGTCACGAGCAGTACTTC. It codes for CASSLEGHEQYF. The V gene is TRBV5-1, the J gene TRBJ2-7; D is unclear. The germline gives CDR1 SGHRS, CDR2 YFSETQ. V lost 0 bases to trimming and J lost 5 bases, with 6 bases between them. There are 12 residues in the CDR3.

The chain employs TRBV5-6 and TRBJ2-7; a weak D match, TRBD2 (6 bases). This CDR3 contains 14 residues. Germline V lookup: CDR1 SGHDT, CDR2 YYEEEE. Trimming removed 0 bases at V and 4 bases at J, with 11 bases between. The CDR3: CASSLGGIDYEQYF. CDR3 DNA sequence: TGTGCCAGCAGCTTGGGCGGGATCGATTACGAGCAGTACTTC.

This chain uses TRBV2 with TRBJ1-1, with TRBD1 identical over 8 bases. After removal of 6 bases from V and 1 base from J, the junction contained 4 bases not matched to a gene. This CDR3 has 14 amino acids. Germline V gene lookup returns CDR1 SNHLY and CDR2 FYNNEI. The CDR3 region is CASRYRGENTEAFF. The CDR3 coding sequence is TGTGCCAGCAGATACAGGGGGGAGAACACTGAAGCTTTCTTT.

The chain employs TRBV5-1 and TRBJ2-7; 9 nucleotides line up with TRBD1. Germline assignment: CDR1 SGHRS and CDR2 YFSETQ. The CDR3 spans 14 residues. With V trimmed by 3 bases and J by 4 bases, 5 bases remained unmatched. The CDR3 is CASSWRQGEYEQYF. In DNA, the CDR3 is TGCGCCAGCAGCTGGAGACAGGGGGAATACGAGCAGTACTTC.

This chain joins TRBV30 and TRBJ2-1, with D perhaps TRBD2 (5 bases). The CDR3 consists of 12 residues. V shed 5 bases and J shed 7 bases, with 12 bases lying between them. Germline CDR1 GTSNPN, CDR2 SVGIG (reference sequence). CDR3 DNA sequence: TGTGCCTGGGACCTCCAGCGGAATGAGCAGTTCTTC. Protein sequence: CAWDLQRNEQFF.